One and the same sample provided the 7 T cell receptor beta chains below, sequenced in a study of radiotherapy plus CTLA-4 blockade in lung cancer. Assay used: immunoSEQ multiplex PCR; TCRdb lists only in-frame clones, some missing. The data hold around 40,000 clones, with approximately 70% observed a single time. This material consisted of peripheral blood, taken from a patient treated with radiotherapy plus ipilimumab. The receptors shown here come from a human donor with non-small cell lung cancer who had stable disease on radiotherapy plus ipilimumab.

The chain links TRBV29-1 to TRBJ2-7, with D perhaps TRBD1 (6 bases). CDR3 length equals 12 residues. Germline loops: CDR1 SQVTM, CDR2 ANQGSEA. Between the trimmed V and J ends, which lost 4 bases and 3 bases, there was a span of 10 bases. In DNA form, the CDR3 reads TGCAGCGTTGTCCTACAGGGCTACGAGCAGTACTTC. Translation gives CSVVLQGYEQYF.

The chain links TRBV5-4 to TRBJ2-5; 10 nucleotides align to TRBD2. The J segment lost 5 bases and the V segment lost 2 bases, leaving 3 bases of the junction unmatched. CDR3 length: 14 amino acids. Germline CDR1 and CDR2: SGHNT and YYREEE (reference sequence). CDR3 bases: TGTGCCAGCAGCTTAGCGGGGGGGCCGGAGACCCAGTACTTC. Translating it yields CASSLAGGPETQYF.

The rearrangement links TRBV19 to TRBJ1-2; D is possibly TRBD1 (5 bases). V lost 5 bases, J lost 8 bases, and 15 bases lay in between. The CDR3 is made up of 13 amino acids. Germline CDR1 reads LNHDA; CDR2 reads SQIVND (reference sequence). The CDR3: CASSDREPWGYTF. CDR3 coding DNA: TGTGCCAGTAGTGACAGAGAGCCGTGGGGCTACACCTTC.

CDR3 bases: TGCGCCAGCAGCCCTTCGGGAGGCCCCTACGAGCAGTACTTC. As protein: CASSPSGGPYEQYF. This sequence joins TRBV5-1 and TRBJ2-7; 7 positions agree with TRBD2. In germline, CDR1 is SGHRS, CDR2 YFSETQ. V shed 4 bases, J shed 2 bases, and the junction held 6 bases outside the gene matches. The CDR3 totals 14 residues.

CDR3 nucleotides: TGTGCCAGCAGATACACTTCGGGACAGACTGTCCATGAGCAGTTCTTC. Its protein product is CASRYTSGQTVHEQFF. The V and J genes are TRBV5-6 and TRBJ2-1; 7 bases agree with TRBD1. This CDR3 is 16 amino acids long. Germline V gene data show CDR1 as SGHDT and CDR2 as YYEEEE. J lost 8 bases, V lost 5 bases, and 16 bases had no gene match.

CDR3 in DNA: TGCGCCAGCAGTGAGTTGGGGAACAGGGGAAAAATCATGAACACTGAAGCTTTCTTT. Its protein product is CASSELGNRGKIMNTEAFF. This rearrangement joins TRBV10-2 to TRBJ1-1; 7 bases map to TRBD1. Looked up from germline, CDR1 is WSHSY and CDR2 is SAAADI. The junction had 14 bases not matched to a gene; V was cut back by 1 base and J by 0 bases. The CDR3 runs 19 residues.

The genes are TRBV2 and TRBJ2-7, with 7 bases aligning to TRBD2. This CDR3 spans 13 amino acids. Germline lookup yields CDR1 SNHLY and CDR2 FYNNEI. V shed 6 bases and J 4 bases; nucleotides not matched to a gene: 6. The CDR3 spells CASSGDYSYEQYF. CDR3 nucleotides: TGTGCCAGCAGCGGGGACTACTCTTACGAGCAGTACTTC.